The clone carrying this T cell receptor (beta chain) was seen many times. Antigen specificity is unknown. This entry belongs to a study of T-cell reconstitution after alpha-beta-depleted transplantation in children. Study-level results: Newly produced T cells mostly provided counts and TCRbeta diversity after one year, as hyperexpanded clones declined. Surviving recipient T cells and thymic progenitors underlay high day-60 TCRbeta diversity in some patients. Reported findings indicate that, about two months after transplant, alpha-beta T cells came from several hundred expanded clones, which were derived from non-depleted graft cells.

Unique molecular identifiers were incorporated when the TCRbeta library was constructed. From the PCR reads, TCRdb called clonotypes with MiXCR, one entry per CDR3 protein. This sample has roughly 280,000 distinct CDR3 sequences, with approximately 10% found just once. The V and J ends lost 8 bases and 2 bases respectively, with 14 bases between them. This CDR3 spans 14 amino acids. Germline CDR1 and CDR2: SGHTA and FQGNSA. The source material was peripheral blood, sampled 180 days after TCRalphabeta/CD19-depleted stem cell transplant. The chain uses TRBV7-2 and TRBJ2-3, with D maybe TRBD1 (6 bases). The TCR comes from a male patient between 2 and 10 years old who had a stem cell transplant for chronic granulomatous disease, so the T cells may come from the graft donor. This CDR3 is CASQTGPFTDTQYF. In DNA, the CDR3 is TGTGCCAGCCAAACAGGGCCTTTCACAGATACGCAGTATTTT.